This note documents a single T cell receptor beta chain sequence. Participants came from about two dozen US areas, aged roughly 18 to 95 years. These data come from a study of blood T cell repertoires in COVID-19. Study-level background: Samples taken during acute and convalescent COVID-19 were collected in the United States, Italy and Spain. T cells, B-cell-depleted T cells, or PBMCs supplied cDNA or gDNA.

Trimming stripped 6 bases from V and 0 bases from J, with 12 bases between. The CDR3 consists of 14 residues. The V gene's germline CDR1 is SGHTA and CDR2 FQGNSA. In the source study's methods: Scientists estimated how many nucleated cells there were by amplifying reference gene primers. The repertoire was sequenced with immunoSEQ multiplex PCR; TCRdb's copy has only in-frame clones and lacks some. That table is the source of V, J and clone size, and D and trimming were worked out from the DNA. The profile shows more than 200,000 clones, roughly 87% of them singletons. The chain couples TRBV7-2 to TRBJ2-7, with D possibly matching TRBD2 (5 bases). The sequence derives from a young man in a cohort exposed to, infected with or recovered from COVID-19 (not recorded which). Sequencing was carried out using PBMCs or T cells enriched from blood (not recorded which). CDR3 DNA sequence: TGTGCCAGCAGGCCTAGCCGCAGCTCCTACGAGCAGTACTTC. It specifies CASRPSRSSYEQYF. Together with reference TRBV7-2 and TRBJ2-7, the CDR3 gives the full variable domain: GAGVSQSPSNKVTEKGKDVELRCDPISGHTALYWYRQSLGQGLEFLIYFQGNSAPDKSGLPSDRFSAERTGGSVSTLTIQRTQQEDSAVYLCASRPSRSSYEQYFGPGTRLTVT.